This TCR beta chain is drawn from a study of early T cells in non-severe SARS-CoV-2 infection. Study overall: Sequencing input comprised bulk RNA from unsorted whole blood; chain pairing was not available. Points from the study as a whole: The VDJdb matching leaned toward anti-spike CD8 responses and overlooked private and CD4 specificities.

A single record per CDR3 protein comes from TCRdb applying MiXCR to the 5' RACE reads. The sample lists 40,000 to 65,000 distinct CDR3 sequences, over 7% occurring once. In its sample, this clonotype was seen a few times. The antigen remains undetermined. The V gene's germline CDR1 is LGHDT and CDR2 YNNKEL (reference sequence). Between the trimmed V and J ends, which lost 4 bases and 5 bases, there was a span of 26 bases. The CDR3 sequence is 18 residues long. The sequence came from an adult who was a healthcare worker with PCR-confirmed SARS-CoV-2 infection or an uninfected control (not recorded which). The rearrangement joins TRBV3-1 to TRBJ1-1; D possibly corresponds to TRBD1 (5 bases). The sample consisted of whole blood. The CDR3 coding sequence is TGTGCCAGCAGCCTCTCCCCACCGGGACCCCGGAGGAGAACTGAAGCTTTCTTT. This encodes CASSLSPPGPRRRTEAFF.